These 2 T cell receptor beta chains were sequenced from one sample in a study of beta chain features in type 1 diabetes. The study, taken as a whole, reports: When Type 1 diabetes patients were examined, their TCRB CDR3s proved moderately but significantly shorter in all four CD4+ subsets.

For these receptors, no antigen is known. What was sequenced were expressed TCRB transcripts, since all of the isolated RNA had been reverse transcribed. Some clones are missing from TCRdb's copy, which holds only in-frame ones; the method was immunoSEQ multiplex PCR. The sample has some 360,000 clones, over 9% seen once. Sequencing was done on a sample of central memory CD4+ T cells from blood. Receptor source: a man aged 30 to 39 with type 1 diabetes.

The gene calls are TRBV7-2 and TRBJ2-5; D uncertain. CDR1 is SGHTA, CDR2 FQGNSA, per germline. The CDR3 has 14 amino acids. Trimming stripped 5 bases from V and 5 bases from J, with 15 bases between. CDR3 nucleotide sequence: TGTGCCAGCAGCCCTCGAAGAAGGGCCGAGACCCAGTACTTC. Its translation is CASSPRRRAETQYF.

This clone was seen ten or more times. V gene TRBV28 combines with J gene TRBJ1-3; D unclear. The CDR3 is 17 amino acids. V was clipped by 6 bases and J by 1 base, with 19 bases between them. Germline CDR1 is MDHEN and CDR2 is SYDVKM. The CDR3 is CASRPSALPWSGNTIYF. The CDR3 bases are TGTGCCAGCAGGCCGAGCGCCCTTCCTTGGTCTGGAAACACCATATATTTT.